This TCR beta chain was profiled in a study of cytomegalovirus exposure and HLA in healthy donors. About this clone itself: What it binds is unknown.

Study-wide results and caveats: Productive status was seen about 87% or about 30% of the time for most TCR beta V segments in an earlier analysis.

Germline loops: CDR1 MNHEY, CDR2 SMNVEV (reference sequence). V dropped 6 bases and J dropped 4 bases, with 12 bases sitting between them. CDR3 size: 13 residues. Primers for the PCR totalled 60 Vbeta and 13 Jbeta. Sequencing used immunoSEQ multiplex PCR; TCRdb keeps in-frame clones, though not all of them. In the table there are more than 110,000 clones, about 73% of which are singletons. V gene TRBV27 combines with J gene TRBJ1-2; D remains unclear. The sequencing input was PBMCs. This sequence originates from a woman aged 60-70 years in good health and CMV-seropositive. In nucleotides, the CDR3 is TGTGCCAGCAGCACCCGAGGCATCTATGGCTACACCTTC. This translates into CASSTRGIYGYTF.